In this sample, the clone carrying this T cell receptor beta chain turned up once. Antigen unknown. Corrective heart surgery yielded the resections from which the thymus tissue came. The donors were infants in Finland with congenital heart defects, otherwise immunologically healthy. The V gene lost 6 bases and the J gene lost 1 base, with 11 bases spanning the gap. The germline V gene has CDR1 MGHRA and CDR2 YSYEKL. CDR3 size: 14 residues. Clones were read by immunoSEQ multiplex PCR, and TCRdb kept only the in-frame ones, dropping some. Found here are tens of thousands of clones, around 96% of them singletons; the top ten hold 0.025% to 0.04%. The sample originates from a study of human thymus T cells. Study-wide points: Thymic repertoires overlap heavily among unrelated individuals, related research has reported.

The chain has TRBV4-1 and TRBJ2-3; D is ambiguous. The clonotype was recovered from a boy under three years old with a congenital heart defect but otherwise immunologically healthy. Source material: thymus tissue. As DNA, the CDR3 is TGCGCCAGCAGGGAGCATGGGGGCACAGATACGCAGTATTTT. Translation: CASREHGGTDTQYF.